This TCR beta chain derives from a study of OX40 agonist ivuxolimab in advanced cancers. The count of this clone is one. Method: immunoSEQ multiplex PCR; TCRdb's copy keeps in-frame clones and lacks some. The sample contains 70,000 or so clones, approximately 80% of which appear only once. The starting material was CD4+ or CD8+ T cells sorted from blood, obtained in a trial of the OX40 agonist ivuxolimab. The sequence derives from an adult with an advanced solid tumor such as melanoma, head and neck, liver or kidney cancer.

DNA of the CDR3: TGTGCTAGTGGTTTGGACGCCTTTACTATTGAAGGATTCGAGAACACTGAAGCTTTCTTT. It is translated as CASGLDAFTIEGFENTEAFF. The chain links TRBV12-5 to TRBJ1-1; D unresolved. The V gene's germline CDR1 is LGHNT and CDR2 FRNRAP. The CDR3 length is 20 residues. Trimming removed 1 base from V and 1 base from J, with 25 bases in between. Together with reference TRBV12-5 and TRBJ1-1, the CDR3 gives the full variable domain: DARVTQTPRHKVTEMGQEVTMRCQPILGHNTVFWYRQTMMQGLELLAYFRNRAPLDDSGMPKDRFSAEMPDATLATLKIQPSEPRDSAVYFCASGLDAFTIEGFENTEAFFGQGTRLTVV.